These 31 T cell receptor beta chains originate from one sample sequenced in a study of blood T cell repertoires in COVID-19 (dated by TCRdb to the early 2020s). The receptor library was made with the immunoSEQ multiplex PCR assay. TCRdb re-hosts the immuneACCESS table, in-frame sequences only. Its copies lack some clones; in the studies checked, an unresolved V gene accounts for under half of them, and the cause for the rest is not known. This sample gives about 90,000 clones in total; about 80% of them show up just once. The ten largest clones capture about a tenth of the sample. Specimen: peripheral blood. Receptor source: an older woman with acute or convalescent COVID-19.

CDR3 sequence (DNA): TGTGCCAGCAGCTCTAGGCTATATGTTGGTGCTTTCTTT. It is translated as CASSSRLYVGAFF. The chain couples TRBV11-2 to TRBJ1-1; D call uncertain. V lost 4 bases and J 11 bases, leaving 17 bases between the germline ends. CDR3 length: 13 residues. Per the germline V gene, CDR1 is SGHAT and CDR2 is FQNNGV.

The rearrangement uses TRBV28 and TRBJ1-5; possibly TRBD1 for D (5 bases). Germline CDR1 is MDHEN and CDR2 is SYDVKM. With 7 bases removed from V and 0 bases from J, the gap between germline ends came to 13 bases. The length of the CDR3 is 15 residues. CDR3 residues: CASIPDTYSNQPQHF. The CDR3 nucleotides read TGTGCCAGCATTCCGGACACGTATAGCAATCAGCCCCAGCATTTT.

The chain links TRBV18 to TRBJ2-5, with D tentatively TRBD2 (6 bases). Germline V lookup: CDR1 KGHSH, CDR2 LQKENI. This CDR3 region has 15 residues. Trimming cost V 3 bases and J 3 bases, with 14 bases left between them. The CDR3 sequence is CASSPSLGGKETQYF. The CDR3, as DNA: TGTGCCAGCTCACCTTCCCTGGGCGGGAAAGAGACCCAGTACTTC. Looking up the rest from reference TRBV18 and TRBJ2-5 gives the full variable domain: NAGVMQNPRHLVRRRGQEARLRCSPMKGHSHVYWYRQLPEEGLKFMVYLQKENIIDESGMPKERFSAEFPKEGPSILRIQQVVRGDSAAYFCASSPSLGGKETQYFGPGTRLLVL.

The chain combines TRBV4-3 with TRBJ1-2; 7 bases line up with TRBD1. The CDR3 sequence is 15 residues long. The germline gives CDR1 LGHNA, CDR2 YSLEER. Trimming removed 1 base from V and 5 bases from J; junction bases left unmatched: 7. DNA of the CDR3: TGCGCCAGCAGCCAAGGCGACAGGGTGGATTATGGCTACACCTTC. Translating it yields CASSQGDRVDYGYTF.

This chain links TRBV7-2 with TRBJ2-1, with 13 bases aligning to TRBD2. This CDR3 region has 15 residues. V gave up 6 bases and J gave up 7 bases; unmatched junction bases: 6. Germline V gene data show CDR1 as SGHTA and CDR2 as FQGNSA. The CDR3 DNA sequence: TGTGCCAGCAGTTTACTAGCGGGGGGGCCTAATGAGCAGTTCTTC. This codes for CASSLLAGGPNEQFF.

The count of this clone is one. The CDR3 DNA is TGTGCCAGCAGCTTAGCAATCGCGGGGTCGAACACCGGGGAGCTGTTTTTT. Its translation is CASSLAIAGSNTGELFF. This rearrangement joins TRBV7-7 to TRBJ2-2; the D gene is possibly TRBD2 (6 bases). This CDR3 comprises 17 residues. V was trimmed by 0 bases and J by 0 bases, leaving 11 bases between them. Germline assignment: CDR1 SSHAT and CDR2 FNYEAQ (reference sequence).

This chain links TRBV7-2 with TRBJ1-6, with D maybe TRBD1 (5 bases). Between the trimmed V and J ends, which lost 5 bases and 6 bases, there was a span of 11 bases. Germline CDR1 is SGHTA and CDR2 is FQGNSA. CDR3 length: 14 amino acids. For the CDR3, the DNA is TGTGCCAGCAGCCCAGGGTTTAGTAATTCACCCCTCCACTTT. Protein: CASSPGFSNSPLHF.

This clone was observed a single time. The chain is built from TRBV28 and TRBJ1-6, with 12 bases that match TRBD1. Germline CDR1 reads MDHEN; CDR2 reads SYDVKM. This CDR3 is built from 14 residues. With V trimmed by 8 bases and J by 9 bases, 5 bases remained unmatched. This CDR3 is CASRDRGRASPLHF. The CDR3, as DNA: TGTGCCAGCCGGGACAGGGGGCGCGCTTCACCCCTCCACTTT.

This clone came up once. The chain employs TRBV6-5 and TRBJ1-1, with D perhaps matching TRBD1 (5 bases). V lost 0 bases to trimming and J lost 1 base, with 12 bases between them. CDR1 and CDR2 from the germline V gene are MNHEY and SVGAGI. CDR3 length equals 16 residues. CDR3 residues: CASSYSGLFTNTEAFF. DNA for the CDR3: TGTGCCAGCAGTTACTCGGGACTATTTACGAACACTGAAGCTTTCTTT.

The CDR3 DNA sequence: TGTGCCAGCAGCACCGGACTAGCGGGCTCCTACAATGAGCAGTTCTTC. Its translation: CASSTGLAGSYNEQFF. V gene TRBV7-9 combines with J gene TRBJ2-1, with 11 bases lining up with TRBD2. Germline V CDR1 and CDR2: SEHNR, FQNEAQ (reference sequence). The trim removed 5 bases at V and 0 bases at J, leaving 3 bases unmatched. The CDR3 has 16 residues.

This chain links TRBV5-1 with TRBJ2-1; TRBD2 matches 7 bases. Germline loops: CDR1 SGHRS, CDR2 YFSETQ. The CDR3 covers 15 residues. With V trimmed by 4 bases and J by 7 bases, 11 bases remained unmatched. CDR3 in amino acids: CASSKTSPAVNEQFF. CDR3 DNA: TGCGCCAGCAGCAAGACTAGCCCTGCCGTGAATGAGCAGTTCTTC.

The rearrangement links TRBV19 to TRBJ2-1; weak D call: TRBD2 (5 bases). Germline V CDR1 and CDR2: LNHDA, SQIVND (reference sequence). V shed 3 bases and J shed 3 bases, with 6 bases lying between them. CDR3 length equals 13 residues. The CDR3 is CASSMRVYNEQFF. DNA of the CDR3: TGTGCCAGTAGTATGCGGGTCTACAATGAGCAGTTCTTC.

The gene calls are TRBV2 and TRBJ2-5, with 8 bases identical to TRBD2. Germline V gene data show CDR1 as SNHLY and CDR2 as FYNNEI. The CDR3 runs 17 residues. The trim removed 3 bases at V and 2 bases at J, leaving 11 bases unmatched. CDR3 sequence reads: CASSDIILAGEQETQYF. The CDR3 bases are TGTGCCAGCAGTGATATAATCCTAGCGGGCGAACAAGAGACCCAGTACTTC.

The V gene is TRBV7-2, the J gene TRBJ2-7; 7 bases are a match to TRBD1. The V segment lost 5 bases and the J segment 0 bases; nucleotides outside the gene matches: 4. The CDR3 length is 14 residues. Germline V lookup: CDR1 SGHTA, CDR2 FQGNSA. CDR3 region: CASSETGHSYEQYF. The CDR3 DNA reads as TGTGCCAGCAGCGAGACAGGGCACTCCTACGAGCAGTACTTC. Drawing the rest from reference TRBV7-2 and TRBJ2-7, the complete variable domain is GAGVSQSPSNKVTEKGKDVELRCDPISGHTALYWYRQSLGQGLEFLIYFQGNSAPDKSGLPSDRFSAERTGGSVSTLTIQRTQQEDSAVYLCASSETGHSYEQYFGPGTRLTVT.

CDR3 nucleotides: TGCGCCAGCAGCCAAGATTTTGGCGGGGGGGCCACAGATACGCAGTATTTT. Its protein product is CASSQDFGGGATDTQYF. The V gene is TRBV4-1, the J gene TRBJ2-3; the match to TRBD2 covers 9 bases. Looked up from germline, CDR1 is MGHRA and CDR2 is YSYEKL. The CDR3 sequence is 17 residues long. Trimming took 0 bases from V and 2 from J; bases not matched to a gene: 6.

The chain has TRBV6-4 and TRBJ2-2; 11 nucleotides match TRBD2. Trimming took 0 bases from V and 1 from J; bases not matched to a gene: 4. This CDR3 is built from 18 residues. CDR1 is MRHNA and CDR2 is SNTAGT in the germline V gene. The CDR3 sequence: CASSDSPLAGGNTGELFF. For the CDR3, the DNA is TGTGCCAGCAGTGACTCCCCTCTAGCGGGAGGGAACACCGGGGAGCTGTTTTTT.

The CDR3 region is CASSNRDSSYNEQFF. CDR3 DNA: TGTGCCAGCAGCAACCGGGACAGCTCCTACAATGAGCAGTTCTTC. The V gene is TRBV28, the J gene TRBJ2-1, with 7 bases lining up with TRBD1. From germline, CDR1 is MDHEN and CDR2 SYDVKM. The V and J ends lost 6 bases and 0 bases, in that order; junction bases with no gene match: 5. This CDR3 region has 15 residues.

The V and J genes are TRBV24-1 and TRBJ2-7; D is unclear. The CDR3 covers 13 residues. The V end was cut by 4 bases, the J end by 2 bases, with 8 bases between. The germline V gene has CDR1 KGHDR and CDR2 SFDVKD. The DNA for the CDR3 is TGTGCCACCAGTGACAACACCACCTACGAGCAGTACTTC. It codes for CATSDNTTYEQYF.

This chain joins TRBV27 and TRBJ2-7; a weak D match, TRBD1 (5 bases). Trimming stripped 1 base from V and 7 bases from J, with 23 bases between. This CDR3 comprises 17 residues. The germline V gene encodes CDR1 MNHEY and CDR2 SMNVEV (reference sequence). The CDR3 DNA reads TGTGCCAGCAGTTTATACCCCCAGGGAAGTTGGGGAATTGAGCAGTACTTC. The encoded protein is CASSLYPQGSWGIEQYF.

The rearrangement joins TRBV14 to TRBJ2-1; D ambiguous. The CDR3 sequence is 12 residues long. CDR1 is SGHDN, CDR2 FVKESK, per germline. V lost 3 bases, J lost 5 bases, and 5 bases lay in between. The CDR3 is CASSQSDNEQFF. For the CDR3, the DNA is TGTGCCAGCAGCCAGTCCGACAATGAGCAGTTCTTC.

The rearrangement uses TRBV5-1 and TRBJ2-1, with 14 bases aligning to TRBD2. Germline lookup yields CDR1 SGHRS and CDR2 YFSETQ. CDR3 length: 16 residues. The V and J ends lost 4 bases and 6 bases, in that order; junction bases with no gene match: 6. The CDR3 loop reads CASSPGLAGEFNEQFF. In DNA form, the CDR3 reads TGCGCCAGCAGCCCGGGACTAGCGGGAGAGTTCAATGAGCAGTTCTTC.

The V call is TRBV9, the J call TRBJ2-3; possibly TRBD2 for D (7 bases). Germline lookup yields CDR1 SGDLS and CDR2 YYNGEE. The CDR3 is made up of 15 amino acids. V shed 3 bases and J shed 4 bases, with 15 bases lying between them. CDR3 protein: CASSAGGGPPDTQYF. CDR3 sequence (DNA): TGTGCCAGCAGCGCTGGGGGGGGGCCCCCAGATACGCAGTATTTT.

The rearrangement joins TRBV10-3 to TRBJ2-2; 11 bases are shared with TRBD1. The J segment lost 6 bases and the V segment lost 2 bases, leaving 11 bases of the junction unmatched. The CDR3 contains 18 residues. Per germline, CDR1 ENHRY and CDR2 SYGVKD. This CDR3 reads CAISELGPGQGVAGELFF. As DNA, the CDR3 is TGTGCCATCAGTGAGCTAGGACCGGGACAGGGGGTGGCCGGGGAGCTGTTTTTT.

This chain joins TRBV7-2 and TRBJ1-2; 7 bases line up with TRBD1. The CDR3 runs 13 residues. The ends lost 5 bases at V and 7 bases at J; junction bases unmatched: 7. From germline, CDR1 is SGHTA and CDR2 FQGNSA. CDR3 bases: TGTGCCAGCAGCCTCGACAGGGTCACTGGCTACACCTTC. It codes for CASSLDRVTGYTF.

This clone appeared a few times. CDR3 DNA: TGTGCCAGCAGCAACGGCAGGGAACTCAATTCACCCCTCCACTTT. It yields the protein CASSNGRELNSPLHF. J is TRBJ1-6 and V is TRBV6-5; weak D call: TRBD1 (5 bases). V was cut by 6 bases and J by 7 bases, with 16 bases left in between. The CDR3 has 15 amino acids. In germline, CDR1 is MNHEY, CDR2 SVGAGI.

The gene calls are TRBV4-2 and TRBJ2-3; 11 bases are a match to TRBD2. Germline assignment: CDR1 LGHNA and CDR2 YNFKEQ. This CDR3 is built from 17 residues. V lost 1 base to trimming and J lost 2 bases; unmatched junction nucleotides: 5. The CDR3: CASSQARLAGLTDTQYF. The CDR3 DNA follows: TGTGCCAGCAGCCAAGCTCGACTAGCGGGGCTCACAGATACGCAGTATTTT.

The chain carries TRBV28 and TRBJ2-7, with a weak D call TRBD1 (6 bases). The CDR3 is 16 residues long. Trimming removed 2 bases from V and 5 bases from J, with 19 bases in between. The V gene's germline CDR1 is MDHEN and CDR2 SYDVKM. The CDR3 DNA sequence: TGTGCCAGCAGTTTAGCTAGGACAGCTGGAGGCCACGAGCAGTACTTC. Protein sequence: CASSLARTAGGHEQYF.

The chain has TRBV29-1 and TRBJ1-1; D may be TRBD1 (5 bases). The CDR3 contains 12 residues. Germline V gene lookup returns CDR1 SQVTM and CDR2 ANQGSEA. Trimming removed 7 bases from V and 4 bases from J, with 13 bases in between. CDR3 sequence (DNA): TGCAGCGCTGGGGTGGGGGGCACTGAAGCTTTCTTT. It translates to CSAGVGGTEAFF.

This chain links TRBV30 with TRBJ1-1; weak D call: TRBD1 (6 bases). The V end was cut by 3 bases, the J end by 4 bases, with 15 bases between. The V gene's germline CDR1 is GTSNPN and CDR2 SVGIG (reference sequence). The CDR3 runs 14 residues. The CDR3 is CAWRLRAGATEAFF. The CDR3, as DNA: TGTGCCTGGAGACTCCGGGCGGGGGCCACTGAAGCTTTCTTT. The variable domain in full, completed from reference TRBV30 and TRBJ1-1, reads SQTIHQWPATLVQPVGSPLSLECTVEGTSNPNLYWYRQAAGRGLQLLFYSVGIGQISSEVPQNLSASRPQDRQFILSSKKLLLSDSGFYLCAWRLRAGATEAFFGQGTRLTVV.

V usage is TRBV10-3 and J usage is TRBJ2-2; D not certain. Trimming pared 7 bases from V and 0 bases from J, leaving 9 bases between. The CDR3 totals 14 residues. Germline V gives CDR1 ENHRY, CDR2 SYGVKD. This chain's CDR3 is CAITTEPNTGELFF. In nucleotides, the CDR3 is TGTGCCATCACAACAGAGCCGAACACCGGGGAGCTGTTTTTT.

The chain combines TRBV30 with TRBJ2-6; 7 bases match TRBD2. The CDR3 covers 15 residues. V lost 1 base, J lost 2 bases, and 2 bases stayed unmatched. Germline CDR1 is GTSNPN and CDR2 is SVGIG (reference sequence). For the CDR3, the DNA is TGTGCCTGGAGTGGGGGAGGGGCTGGGGCCAACGTCCTGACTTTC. Protein sequence: CAWSGGGAGANVLTF.